These T cell receptor beta chains were read from a single sample in a study of T cells in Graves' hyperthyroidism and ophthalmopathy. Via MiXCR, TCRdb re-called the multiplex PCR reads, giving one row per CDR3 protein. This table holds 600,000 to 750,000 distinct CDR3 sequences, roughly 17% found once. The sample was blood. These receptors all come from a man between 45 and 60 years old with Graves' hyperthyroidism. The CDR3 runs from the conserved cysteine through the conserved F or W. Where a row states a size, it is once, few, many or the class of an expanded clone; other rows omit it.

J,V,size,CDR3
TRBJ2-6,TRBV7-9,.,CASSALPGQGFSGANVLTF
TRBJ1-2,TRBV5-1,few,CASSWGQAGDYTF
TRBJ2-2,TRBV30,.,CAWSAGYTGELFF
TRBJ2-5,TRBV4-1,few,CASSPNQWTSMDETQYF
TRBJ2-1,TRBV7-9,.,CASSLAPTGSSYNEQFF
TRBJ1-5,TRBV12-3/TRBV12-4,many,CASSLDRNGDQPQHF
TRBJ2-2,TRBV5-1,few,CASSWTGANTGELFF
TRBJ1-1,TRBV27,many,CASSLKWGMNTEAFF
TRBJ1-4,TRBV7-2,many,CASSLVPGLLGGEKLFF
TRBJ2-1,TRBV11-2,.,CASSFGTAANEQFF
TRBJ1-2,TRBV9,.,CASSGRDIGYTF
TRBJ2-7,TRBV5-5,few,CAGSLAPSGGAYEQYF
TRBJ2-1,TRBV30,few,CAWSVGGYNEQFF
TRBJ2-7,TRBV6-2/TRBV6-3,many,CASSYPQHPSLAGGFHEQYF
TRBJ1-2,TRBV20-1,many,CSARVRGTYGYTF
TRBJ2-5,TRBV2,few,CASSELPGLAENF
TRBJ2-7,TRBV10-1,many,CASSEGLAFEQYF
TRBJ2-3,TRBV29-1,many,CSVMDRGRSDTQYF
TRBJ1-3,TRBV19,few,CASKARISGNTIYF
TRBJ2-4,TRBV11-2,many,CASSLAVSGRNIQYF
TRBJ2-5,TRBV16,few,CASSHWTGRQTQYF
TRBJ2-1,TRBV11-1,many,CASSIPPGQGANEQFF
TRBJ2-5,TRBV2,many,CASSRQIQETQYF
TRBJ1-2,TRBV5-1,few,CASSGNRGADAYGYTF
TRBJ2-7,TRBV28,many,CASSLSLAGVYEQYF
TRBJ1-5,TRBV19,.,CASSIDQGNQPQHF
TRBJ1-1,TRBV12-3/TRBV12-4,many,CASSHTGQGVGGAEAFF
TRBJ2-5,TRBV19,many,CASSPTGLAVRETQYF
TRBJ2-1,TRBV18,.,CASSPDGRSYNEQFF
TRBJ2-2,TRBV12-3/TRBV12-4,few,CASSLGRVSGELFF
TRBJ2-3,TRBV7-2,.,CASSLWQADTQYF
TRBJ1-1,TRBV6-1,few,CASEIGMNTEAFF
TRBJ2-5,TRBV24-1,.,CATSDWDWNVGETQYF